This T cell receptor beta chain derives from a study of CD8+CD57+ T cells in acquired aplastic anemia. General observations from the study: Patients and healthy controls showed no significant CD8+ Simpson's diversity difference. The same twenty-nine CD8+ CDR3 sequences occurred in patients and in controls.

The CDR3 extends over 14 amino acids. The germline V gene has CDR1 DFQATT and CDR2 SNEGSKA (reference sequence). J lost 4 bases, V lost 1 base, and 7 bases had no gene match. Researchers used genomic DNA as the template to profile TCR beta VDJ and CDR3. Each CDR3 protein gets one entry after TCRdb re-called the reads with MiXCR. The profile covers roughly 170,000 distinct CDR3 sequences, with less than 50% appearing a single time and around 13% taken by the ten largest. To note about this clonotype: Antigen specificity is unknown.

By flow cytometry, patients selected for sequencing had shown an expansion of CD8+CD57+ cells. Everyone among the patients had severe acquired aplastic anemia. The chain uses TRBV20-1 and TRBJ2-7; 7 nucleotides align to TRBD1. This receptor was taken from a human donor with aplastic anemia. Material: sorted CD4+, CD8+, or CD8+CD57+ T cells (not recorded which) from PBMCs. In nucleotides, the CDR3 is TGCAGTGCTAGAGCCACAGGGGCAAGGTACGAGCAGTACTTC. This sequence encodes CSARATGARYEQYF.